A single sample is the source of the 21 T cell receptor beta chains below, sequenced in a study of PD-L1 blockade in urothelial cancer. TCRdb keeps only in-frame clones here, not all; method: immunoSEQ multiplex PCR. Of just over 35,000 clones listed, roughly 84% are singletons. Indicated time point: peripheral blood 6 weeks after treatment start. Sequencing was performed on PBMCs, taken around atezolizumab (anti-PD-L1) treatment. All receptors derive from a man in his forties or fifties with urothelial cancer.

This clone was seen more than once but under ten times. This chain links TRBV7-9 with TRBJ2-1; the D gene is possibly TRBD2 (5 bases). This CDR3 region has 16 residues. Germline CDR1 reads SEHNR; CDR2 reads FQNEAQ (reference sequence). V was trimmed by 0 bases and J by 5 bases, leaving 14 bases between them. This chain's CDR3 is CASSLAAQVGDNEQFF. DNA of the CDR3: TGTGCCAGCAGCTTAGCGGCGCAGGTCGGGGACAATGAGCAGTTCTTC.

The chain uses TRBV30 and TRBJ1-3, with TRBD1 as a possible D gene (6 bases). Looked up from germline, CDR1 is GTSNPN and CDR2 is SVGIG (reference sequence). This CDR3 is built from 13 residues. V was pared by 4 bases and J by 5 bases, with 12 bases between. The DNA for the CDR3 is TGTGCCTGGACCCCGGGGGGGCGAAACACCATATATTTT. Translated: CAWTPGGRNTIYF. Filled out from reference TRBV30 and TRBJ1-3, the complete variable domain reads SQTIHQWPATLVQPVGSPLSLECTVEGTSNPNLYWYRQAAGRGLQLLFYSVGIGQISSEVPQNLSASRPQDRQFILSSKKLLLSDSGFYLCAWTPGGRNTIYFGEGSWLTVV.

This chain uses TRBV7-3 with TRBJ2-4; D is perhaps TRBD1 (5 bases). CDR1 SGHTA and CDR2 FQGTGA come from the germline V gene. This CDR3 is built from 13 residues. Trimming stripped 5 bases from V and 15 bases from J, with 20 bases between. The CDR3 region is CASSPVIGALAYF. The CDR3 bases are TGTGCCAGCAGCCCGGTTATTGGGGCCCTGGCGTACTTC.

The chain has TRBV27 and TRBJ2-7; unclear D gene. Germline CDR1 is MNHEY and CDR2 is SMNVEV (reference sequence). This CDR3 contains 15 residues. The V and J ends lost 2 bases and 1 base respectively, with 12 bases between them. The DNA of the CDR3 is TGTGCCAGCAGTTTAGTCTCCGGCAGGTCCTACGAGCAGTACTTC. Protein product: CASSLVSGRSYEQYF.

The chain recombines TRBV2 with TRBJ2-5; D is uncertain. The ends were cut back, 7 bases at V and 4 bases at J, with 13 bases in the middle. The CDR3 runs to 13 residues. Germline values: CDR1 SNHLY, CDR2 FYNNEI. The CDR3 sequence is CASNLSPTETQYF. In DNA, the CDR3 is TGTGCCAGCAATCTAAGCCCAACAGAGACCCAGTACTTC.

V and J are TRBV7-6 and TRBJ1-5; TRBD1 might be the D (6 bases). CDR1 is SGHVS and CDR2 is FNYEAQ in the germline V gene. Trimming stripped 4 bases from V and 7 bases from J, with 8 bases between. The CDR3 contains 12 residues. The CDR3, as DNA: TGTGCCAGCAGCTCCCAGGGGCAGCCCCAGCATTTT. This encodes CASSSQGQPQHF.

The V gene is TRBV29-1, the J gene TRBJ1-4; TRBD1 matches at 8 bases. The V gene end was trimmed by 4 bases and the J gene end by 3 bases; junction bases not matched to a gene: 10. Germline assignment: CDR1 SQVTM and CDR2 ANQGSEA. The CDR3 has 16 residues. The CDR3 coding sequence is TGCAGCGTTGGTAGGATACAGGGGGGATCTAATGAAAAACTGTTTTTT. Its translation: CSVGRIQGGSNEKLFF.

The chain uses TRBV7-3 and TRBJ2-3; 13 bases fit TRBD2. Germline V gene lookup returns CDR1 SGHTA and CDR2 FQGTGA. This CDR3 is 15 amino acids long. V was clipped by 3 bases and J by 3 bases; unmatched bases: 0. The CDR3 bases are TGTGCCAGCAGCTTGACTAGCGGGAGGACAGATACGCAGTATTTT. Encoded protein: CASSLTSGRTDTQYF.

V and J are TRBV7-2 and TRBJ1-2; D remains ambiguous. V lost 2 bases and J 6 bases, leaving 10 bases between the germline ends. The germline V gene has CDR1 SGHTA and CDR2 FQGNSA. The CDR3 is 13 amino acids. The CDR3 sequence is CASSLTEINGYTF. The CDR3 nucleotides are TGTGCCAGCAGCTTAACGGAGATAAATGGCTACACCTTC.

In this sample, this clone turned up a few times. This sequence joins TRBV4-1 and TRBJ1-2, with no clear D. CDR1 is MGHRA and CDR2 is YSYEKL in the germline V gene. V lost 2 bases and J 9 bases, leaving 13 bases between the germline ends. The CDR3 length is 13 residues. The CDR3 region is CASSQPLGESYTF. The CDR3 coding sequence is TGCGCCAGCAGCCAACCCCTTGGGGAGAGCTACACCTTC.

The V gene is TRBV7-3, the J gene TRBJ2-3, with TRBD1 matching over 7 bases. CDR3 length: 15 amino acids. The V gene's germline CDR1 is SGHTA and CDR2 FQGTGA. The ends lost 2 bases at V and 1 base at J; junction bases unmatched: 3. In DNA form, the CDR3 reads TGTGCCAGCAGCTTAGAAGGGACAGGCACAGATACGCAGTATTTT. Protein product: CASSLEGTGTDTQYF. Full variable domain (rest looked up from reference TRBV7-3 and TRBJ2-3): GAGVSQTPSNKVTEKGKYVELRCDPISGHTALYWYRQSLGQGPEFLIYFQGTGAADDSGLPNDRFFAVRPEGSVSTLKIQRTERGDSAVYLCASSLEGTGTDTQYFGPGTRLTVL.

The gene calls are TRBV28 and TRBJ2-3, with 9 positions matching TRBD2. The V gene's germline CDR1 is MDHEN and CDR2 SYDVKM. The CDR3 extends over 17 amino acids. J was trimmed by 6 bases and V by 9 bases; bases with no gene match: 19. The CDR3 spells CASSGSGGGRAVDTQYF. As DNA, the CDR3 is TGTGCCAGTTCGGGGTCCGGGGGCGGGAGGGCCGTGGATACGCAGTATTTT.

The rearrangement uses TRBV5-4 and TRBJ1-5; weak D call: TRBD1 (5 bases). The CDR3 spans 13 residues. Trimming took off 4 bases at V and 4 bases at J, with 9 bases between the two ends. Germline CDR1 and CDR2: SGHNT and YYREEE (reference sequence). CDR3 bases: TGTGCCAGCAGCGCAGACAGAAATCAGCCCCAGCATTTT. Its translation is CASSADRNQPQHF.

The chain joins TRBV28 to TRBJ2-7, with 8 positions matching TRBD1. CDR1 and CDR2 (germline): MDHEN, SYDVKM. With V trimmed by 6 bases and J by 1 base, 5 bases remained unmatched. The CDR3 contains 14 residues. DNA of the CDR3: TGTGCCAGCAGCCGGGGACAGGTTTCCTACGAGCAGTACTTC. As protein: CASSRGQVSYEQYF.

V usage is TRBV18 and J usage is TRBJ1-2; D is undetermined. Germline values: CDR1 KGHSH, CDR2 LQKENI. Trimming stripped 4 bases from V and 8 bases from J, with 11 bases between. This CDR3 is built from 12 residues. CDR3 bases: TGTGCCAGCTCACTGCAGGCAGAAGGCTACACCTTC. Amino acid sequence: CASSLQAEGYTF.

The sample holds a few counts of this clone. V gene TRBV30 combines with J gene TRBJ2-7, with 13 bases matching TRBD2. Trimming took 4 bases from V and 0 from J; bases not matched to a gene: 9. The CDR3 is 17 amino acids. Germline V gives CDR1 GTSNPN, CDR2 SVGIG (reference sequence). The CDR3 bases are TGTGCCTGGAAAGGACTAGCGGGAGAGGGCCCCTCCTACGAGCAGTACTTC. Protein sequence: CAWKGLAGEGPSYEQYF.

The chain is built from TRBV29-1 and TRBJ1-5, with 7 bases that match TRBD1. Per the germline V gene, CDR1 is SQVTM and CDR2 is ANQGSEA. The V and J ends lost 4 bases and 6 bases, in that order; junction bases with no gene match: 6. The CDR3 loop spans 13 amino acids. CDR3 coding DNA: TGCAGCGTTGGCAGGGGGATAGGTCAGCCCCAGCATTTT. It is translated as CSVGRGIGQPQHF.

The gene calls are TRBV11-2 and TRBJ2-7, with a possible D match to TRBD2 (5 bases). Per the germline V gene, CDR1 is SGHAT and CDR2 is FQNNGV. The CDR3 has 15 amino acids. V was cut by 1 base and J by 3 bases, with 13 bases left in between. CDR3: CASSLGRTGNYEQYF. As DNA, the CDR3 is TGTGCCAGCAGCTTAGGGAGGACCGGGAACTACGAGCAGTACTTC.

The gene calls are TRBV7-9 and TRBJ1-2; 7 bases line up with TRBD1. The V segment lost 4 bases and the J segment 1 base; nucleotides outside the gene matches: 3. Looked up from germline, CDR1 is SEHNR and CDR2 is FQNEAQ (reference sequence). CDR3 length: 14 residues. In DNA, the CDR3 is TGTGCCAGCAGCTCAGCAGGGGGTAACTATGGCTACACCTTC. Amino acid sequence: CASSSAGGNYGYTF.

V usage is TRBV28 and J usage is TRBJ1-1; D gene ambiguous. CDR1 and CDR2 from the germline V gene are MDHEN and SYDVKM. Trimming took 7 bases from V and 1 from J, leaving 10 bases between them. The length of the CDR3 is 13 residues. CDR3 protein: CASTLGRNTEAFF. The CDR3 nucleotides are TGTGCCAGCACCCTAGGGAGGAACACTGAAGCTTTCTTT.

The CDR3 loop reads CASSFRTSGSRTYEQYF. The CDR3 nucleotides are TGTGCCAGCAGTTTCCGGACTAGCGGGAGTAGGACCTACGAGCAGTACTTC. The rearrangement uses TRBV27 and TRBJ2-7; 13 nucleotides line up with TRBD2. V trimming: 3 bases; J trimming: 2 bases; junction bases outside the gene matches: 7. This CDR3 region has 17 residues. Germline V gene lookup returns CDR1 MNHEY and CDR2 SMNVEV (reference sequence).